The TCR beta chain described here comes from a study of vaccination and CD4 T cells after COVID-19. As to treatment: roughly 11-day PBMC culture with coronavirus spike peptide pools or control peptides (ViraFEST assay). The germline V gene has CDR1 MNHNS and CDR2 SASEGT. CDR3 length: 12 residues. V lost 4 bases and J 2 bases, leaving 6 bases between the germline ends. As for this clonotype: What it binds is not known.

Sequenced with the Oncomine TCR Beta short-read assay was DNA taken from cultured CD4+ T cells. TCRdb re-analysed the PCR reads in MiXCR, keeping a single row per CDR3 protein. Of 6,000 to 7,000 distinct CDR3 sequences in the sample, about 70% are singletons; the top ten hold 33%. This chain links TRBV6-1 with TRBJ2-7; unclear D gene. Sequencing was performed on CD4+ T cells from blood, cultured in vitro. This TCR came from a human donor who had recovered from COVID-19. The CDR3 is CASSAPAYEQYF. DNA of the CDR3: TGTGCCAGCAGTGCCCCGGCCTACGAGCAGTACTTC.